Listed below are T cell receptor beta chains from one sample, sequenced in a study of blood T cell repertoires in COVID-19. This table comes from immunoSEQ multiplex PCR, and its TCRdb copy is limited to in-frame clones, with some not included. This sample carries nearly 70,000 clones, about 91% of them seen once, and the ten largest clones take about 6.4%. What was sequenced was peripheral blood. The origin of the receptors is a woman in her seventies with acute or convalescent COVID-19. The conserved cysteine and the conserved F or W are not part of the CDR3 here. Fields, in order: clone size, V gene, J gene, CDR3 protein. The listing skips clone size in some rows; elsewhere it reads once, few, many or a size class.

-,TRBV6-4,TRBJ2-1,ASSEARTGSLGGNEQF
-,TRBV5-1,TRBJ2-1,ASRLPGSADAHEQF
-,TRBV13,TRBJ2-1,ASSRPAGTKYNEQF
-,TRBV3-1/TRBV3-2,TRBJ2-1,ASSSGTSGGDEQF
-,TRBV6-6,TRBJ1-1,ASSLQGNTEAF
-,TRBV28,TRBJ1-5,ASTPPGMVYSNQPQH
-,TRBV6-1,TRBJ2-7,ASSEGLAKYEQY
-,TRBV7-9,TRBJ2-7,ASSPRGTEIYEQY
-,TRBV10-3,TRBJ2-1,AISEWTSGRNEQF
few,TRBV18,TRBJ1-1,ASSPTRGGNTEAF
-,TRBV29-1,TRBJ2-5,SVQQRRGGETQY
-,TRBV27,TRBJ2-3,ASSLSGLRDTQY
-,TRBV4-1,TRBJ1-2,ASSQPDRGVEGYT
-,TRBV30,TRBJ1-1,AWTPGRVTEAF
few,TRBV2,TRBJ2-2,ASRGTETITGELF
-,TRBV20-1,TRBJ2-7,SSPRGHEQY
-,TRBV7-9,TRBJ2-2,ASLSVGQGRTGELF
-,TRBV5-1,TRBJ1-1,ASSSKTGEMNTEAF